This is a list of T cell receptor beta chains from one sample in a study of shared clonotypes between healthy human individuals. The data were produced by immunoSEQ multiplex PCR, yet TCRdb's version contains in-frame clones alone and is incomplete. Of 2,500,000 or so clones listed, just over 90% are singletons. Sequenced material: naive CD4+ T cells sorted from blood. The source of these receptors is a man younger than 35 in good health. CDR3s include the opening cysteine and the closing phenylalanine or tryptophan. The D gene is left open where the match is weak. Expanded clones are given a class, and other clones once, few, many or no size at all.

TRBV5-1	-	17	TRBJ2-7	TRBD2	CASSLPLLAGVSYEQYF	TGCGCCAGCAGTCTCCCTCTACTAGCGGGAGTGTCCTACGAGCAGTACTTC
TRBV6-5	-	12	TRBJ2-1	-	CASSSPYNEQFF	TGTGCCAGCAGCAGCCCATACAATGAGCAGTTCTTC
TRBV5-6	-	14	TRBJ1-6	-	CASSFPVVNSPLHF	TGTGCCAGCAGCTTTCCAGTAGTAAATTCACCCCTCCACTTT
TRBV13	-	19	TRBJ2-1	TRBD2	CASSLEGLAGGPLYNEQFF	TGTGCCAGCAGCTTAGAGGGACTAGCGGGAGGGCCCTTATACAATGAGCAGTTCTTC
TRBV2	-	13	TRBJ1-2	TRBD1	CASRSQGADGYTF	TGTGCCAGCAGGTCACAGGGGGCAGACGGCTACACCTTC
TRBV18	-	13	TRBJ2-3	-	CASSPPSQDTQYF	TGTGCCAGCTCACCACCCAGTCAAGATACGCAGTATTTT
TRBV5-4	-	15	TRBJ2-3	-	CASSLLGGLTDTQYF	TGTGCCAGCAGCTTGTTGGGGGGGCTGACAGATACGCAGTATTTT
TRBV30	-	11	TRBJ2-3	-	CAWSVRDTQYF	TGTGCCTGGAGTGTGCGGGATACGCAGTATTTT
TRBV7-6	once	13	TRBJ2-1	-	CASSVERGNEQFF	TGTGCCAGCAGCGTGGAAAGGGGCAATGAGCAGTTCTTC
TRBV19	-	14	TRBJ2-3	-	CASAGYGGTDTQYF	TGTGCCAGTGCAGGGTATGGGGGCACAGATACGCAGTATTTT
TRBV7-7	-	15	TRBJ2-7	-	CASSAGSDRAGEQYF	TGTGCTAGCAGCGCTGGATCAGACAGGGCGGGAGAGCAGTACTTC
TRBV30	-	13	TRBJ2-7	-	CAWSVRVGGEQYF	TGTGCCTGGAGTGTACGGGTCGGGGGCGAGCAGTACTTC
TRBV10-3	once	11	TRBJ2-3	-	CAMSDIDTQYF	TGTGCCATGAGTGACATCGATACGCAGTATTTT
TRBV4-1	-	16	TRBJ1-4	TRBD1	CASSPRQGADNEKLFF	TGCGCCAGCAGCCCGAGACAGGGGGCCGATAATGAAAAACTGTTTTTT
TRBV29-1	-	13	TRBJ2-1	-	CSVDRVVRNEQFF	TGCAGCGTTGATAGGGTGGTAAGAAATGAGCAGTTCTTC
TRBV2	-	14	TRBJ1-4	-	CASSEDWPSGKLFF	TGTGCCAGCAGTGAAGATTGGCCTTCGGGAAAACTGTTTTTT
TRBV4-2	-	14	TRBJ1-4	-	CASSQGGGDEKLFF	TGTGCCAGCAGCCAAGGAGGGGGGGATGAAAAACTGTTTTTT
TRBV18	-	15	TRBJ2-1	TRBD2	CASSLVAGEDNEQFF	TGTGCCAGCTCATTAGTAGCGGGAGAGGACAATGAGCAGTTCTTC
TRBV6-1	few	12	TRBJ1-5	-	CASKALNQPQHF	TGTGCCAGCAAGGCACTCAATCAGCCCCAGCATTTT
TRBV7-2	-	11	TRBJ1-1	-	CASSQNTEAFF	TGTGCCAGCAGCCAGAACACTGAAGCTTTCTTT
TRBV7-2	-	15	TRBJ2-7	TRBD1	CASSLPDRGPYEQYF	TGTGCCAGCAGCTTACCGGACAGGGGACCCTACGAGCAGTACTTC
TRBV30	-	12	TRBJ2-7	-	CAWSEGTYEQYF	TGTGCCTGGAGTGAAGGTACCTACGAGCAGTACTTC
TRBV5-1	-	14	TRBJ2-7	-	CASSLAGASYEQYF	TGCGCCAGCAGCTTGGCCGGAGCCTCCTACGAGCAGTACTTC
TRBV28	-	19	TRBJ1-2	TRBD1	CASSTHPGTGGPFPFGYTF	TGTGCCAGCAGTACACACCCCGGGACAGGGGGCCCATTCCCTTTTGGCTACACCTTC
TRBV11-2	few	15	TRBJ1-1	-	CASSLNGQLNTEAFF	TGTGCCAGCAGCTTAAATGGACAGCTGAACACTGAAGCTTTCTTT
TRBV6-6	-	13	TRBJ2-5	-	CASSTDFGETQYF	TGTGCCAGCAGTACCGACTTTGGGGAGACCCAGTACTTC
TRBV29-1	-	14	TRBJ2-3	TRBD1	CSVEDLTGADTQYF	TGCAGCGTTGAAGATCTAACAGGGGCAGATACGCAGTATTTT
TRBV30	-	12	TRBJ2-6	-	CACHSGANVLTF	TGTGCCTGCCACTCTGGGGCCAACGTCCTGACTTTC
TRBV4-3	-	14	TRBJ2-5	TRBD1	CASSQAGGQETQYF	TGCGCCAGCAGCCAAGCAGGGGGCCAAGAGACCCAGTACTTC
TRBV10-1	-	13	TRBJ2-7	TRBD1	CASSKQGAYEQYF	TGCGCCAGCAGTAAACAGGGGGCCTACGAGCAGTACTTC
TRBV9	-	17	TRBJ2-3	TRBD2	CASSVAASGYSTDTQYF	TGTGCCAGCAGCGTAGCGGCTAGCGGGTATAGCACAGATACGCAGTATTTT
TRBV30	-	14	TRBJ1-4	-	CAWAPRTVNEKLFF	TGTGCCTGGGCCCCCAGGACGGTTAATGAAAAACTGTTTTTT
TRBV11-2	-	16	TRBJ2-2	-	CASSTRRGTNTGELFF	TGTGCCAGCAGCACCCGTCGGGGTACGAACACCGGGGAGCTGTTTTTT
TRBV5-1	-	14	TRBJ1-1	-	CASSLNAGNTEAFF	TGCGCCAGCAGCTTAAACGCAGGGAACACTGAAGCTTTCTTT
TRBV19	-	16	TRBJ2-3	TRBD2	CASSPYVGLAADTQYF	TGTGCCAGTAGTCCCTATGTGGGACTAGCGGCAGATACGCAGTATTTT
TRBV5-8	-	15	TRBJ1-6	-	CASSFESSYNSPLHF	TGTGCCAGCAGCTTTGAGAGCTCCTATAATTCACCCCTCCACTTT
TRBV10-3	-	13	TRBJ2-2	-	CAIKEGPAGELFF	TGTGCCATCAAGGAAGGGCCGGCCGGGGAGCTGTTTTTT
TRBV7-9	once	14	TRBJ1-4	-	CASSFREGYEKLFF	TGTGCCAGCAGCTTCAGGGAGGGGTATGAAAAACTGTTTTTT
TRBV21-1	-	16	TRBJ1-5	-	CASSPWGQGTSQPQHF	-
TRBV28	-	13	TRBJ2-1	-	CASSLFVNNEQFF	TGTGCCAGCAGTTTATTTGTAAACAATGAGCAGTTCTTC
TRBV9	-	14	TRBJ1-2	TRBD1	CASSGAGTGDGYTF	TGTGCCAGCAGCGGGGCCGGGACAGGGGATGGCTACACCTTC